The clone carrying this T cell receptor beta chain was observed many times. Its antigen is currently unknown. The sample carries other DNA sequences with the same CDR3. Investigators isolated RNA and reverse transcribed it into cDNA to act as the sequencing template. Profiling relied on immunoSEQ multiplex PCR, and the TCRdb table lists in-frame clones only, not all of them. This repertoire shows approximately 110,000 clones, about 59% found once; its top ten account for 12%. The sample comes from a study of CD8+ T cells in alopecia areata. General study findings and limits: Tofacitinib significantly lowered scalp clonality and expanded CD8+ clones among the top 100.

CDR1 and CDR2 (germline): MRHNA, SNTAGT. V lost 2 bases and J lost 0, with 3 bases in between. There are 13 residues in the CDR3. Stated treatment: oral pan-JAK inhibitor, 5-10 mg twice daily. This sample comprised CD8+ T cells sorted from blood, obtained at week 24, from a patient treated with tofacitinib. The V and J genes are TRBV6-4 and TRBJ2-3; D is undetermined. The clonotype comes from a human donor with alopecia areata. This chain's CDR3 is CASSDGSTDTQYF. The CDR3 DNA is TGTGCCAGCAGTGACGGCAGCACAGATACGCAGTATTTT.